These 21 T cell receptor beta chains share one sample of origin, sequenced in a study of OX40 agonist ivuxolimab in advanced cancers. The repertoire was sequenced with immunoSEQ multiplex PCR; TCRdb's copy has only in-frame clones and lacks some. This sample has more than 45,000 clones, with about 90% found just once. Sequenced material: CD4+ or CD8+ T cells sorted from blood, taken in a trial of the OX40 agonist ivuxolimab. These receptors were obtained from an adult with an advanced solid tumor such as melanoma, head and neck, liver or kidney cancer.

This clone showed up just once. The chain has TRBV7-8 and TRBJ2-2; TRBD2 might be the D (5 bases). Germline V CDR1 and CDR2: SGHVS, FQNEAQ. The CDR3 totals 17 residues. Trimming stripped 2 bases from V and 5 bases from J, with 18 bases between. CDR3 DNA: TGTGCCAGCAGCTTAAAGACTAAGGCGCTCGCGACCGGGGAGCTGTTTTTT. Translated: CASSLKTKALATGELFF.

The V and J genes are TRBV11-2 and TRBJ2-3; perhaps TRBD1 as D (6 bases). V was trimmed by 6 bases and J by 5 bases, leaving 15 bases between them. CDR1 is SGHAT, CDR2 FQNNGV, per germline. CDR3 length: 14 residues. The CDR3 loop reads CASRLDRFGDTQYF. The DNA for the CDR3 is TGTGCCAGCAGACTCGACAGGTTTGGAGATACGCAGTATTTT.

This clone was picked up many times. The rearrangement joins TRBV27 to TRBJ2-1, with 13 bases that match TRBD2. The ends lost 2 bases at V and 8 bases at J; junction bases unmatched: 12. CDR3 length: 18 residues. Germline lookup yields CDR1 MNHEY and CDR2 SMNVEV (reference sequence). CDR3 DNA sequence: TGTGCCAGCAGTTTAAATCACTTAGGACTAGCGGGAGAATATGAGCAGTTCTTC. Translating it yields CASSLNHLGLAGEYEQFF.

This chain connects TRBV7-3 to TRBJ2-1; the match to TRBD2 covers 13 bases. This CDR3 has 16 amino acids. The junction had 5 bases not matched to a gene; V was cut back by 5 bases and J by 4 bases. CDR1 and CDR2 (germline): SGHTA, FQGTGA. CDR3 sequence (DNA): TGTGCCAGCAGCATTACTAGCGGGAGGGCGTACAATGAGCAGTTCTTC. Translating it yields CASSITSGRAYNEQFF.

The chain is built from TRBV19 and TRBJ2-1; 9 bases line up with TRBD1. The V gene's germline CDR1 is LNHDA and CDR2 SQIVND (reference sequence). This CDR3 has 17 residues. The V gene end was trimmed by 0 bases and the J gene end by 7 bases; junction bases not matched to a gene: 10. The DNA of the CDR3 is TGTGCCAGTAGTATAGAATTACCGGGACAGGGAAGGAATGAGCAGTTCTTC. Amino acids: CASSIELPGQGRNEQFF. Complete variable domain (other parts from reference TRBV19 and TRBJ2-1): DGGITQSPKYLFRKEGQNVTLSCEQNLNHDAMYWYRQDPGQGLRLIYYSQIVNDFQKGDIAEGYSVSREKKESFPLTVTSAQKNPTAFYLCASSIELPGQGRNEQFFGPGTRLTVL.

CDR3 sequence (DNA): TGTGCCAGCTCCGACAGGGGGGCGTACAATGAGCAGTTCTTC. Its translation: CASSDRGAYNEQFF. The V call is TRBV9, the J call TRBJ2-1, with 9 bases identical to TRBD1. The CDR3 is 14 residues long. V dropped 7 bases and J dropped 4; count of bases not matched to a gene: 6. Germline CDR1 is SGDLS and CDR2 is YYNGEE. Combining the CDR3 with reference TRBV9 and TRBJ2-1 gives the whole variable domain DSGVTQTPKHLITATGQRVTLRCSPRSGDLSVYWYQQSLDQGLQFLIQYYNGEERAKGNILERFSAQQFPDLHSELNLSSLELGDSALYFCASSDRGAYNEQFFGPGTRLTVL.

This chain joins TRBV9 and TRBJ2-1; D is uncertain. The germline V gene encodes CDR1 SGDLS and CDR2 YYNGEE. Trimming cost V 4 bases and J 7 bases, with 15 bases left between them. This CDR3 has 14 amino acids. CDR3: CASSIRTDFNEQFF. The CDR3 nucleotides read TGTGCCAGCAGCATTCGGACCGACTTTAATGAGCAGTTCTTC. Combining the CDR3 with reference TRBV9 and TRBJ2-1 gives the whole variable domain DSGVTQTPKHLITATGQRVTLRCSPRSGDLSVYWYQQSLDQGLQFLIQYYNGEERAKGNILERFSAQQFPDLHSELNLSSLELGDSALYFCASSIRTDFNEQFFGPGTRLTVL.

The chain employs TRBV4-2 and TRBJ1-2, with TRBD1 matching 9 bases. The CDR3 runs to 15 residues. The V segment lost 0 bases and the J segment 4 bases; nucleotides outside the gene matches: 3. CDR1 is LGHNA and CDR2 is YNFKEQ in the germline V gene. The DNA of the CDR3 is TGTGCCAGCAGCCAAGAAGAGACAGGGGGCTATGGCTACACCTTC. Translating gives CASSQEETGGYGYTF.

This clone was seen just once. The V call is TRBV6-6, the J call TRBJ2-1; D not resolved. The V gene's germline CDR1 is MNHNY and CDR2 SVGAGI (reference sequence). There are 14 residues in the CDR3. V lost 5 bases and J 2 bases, leaving 10 bases between the germline ends. In DNA form, the CDR3 reads TGTGCCAGCAGTCCCGGTGGCACCTACAATGAGCAGTTCTTC. Translated, it gives CASSPGGTYNEQFF.

The chain is built from TRBV7-9 and TRBJ2-7; maybe TRBD2 (5 bases). Trimming cost V 5 bases and J 0 bases, with 14 bases left between them. CDR3 length: 15 amino acids. From germline, CDR1 is SEHNR and CDR2 FQNEAQ (reference sequence). CDR3 coding DNA: TGTGCCAGCAGCCTAACCCCCGGAGGCTCCTACGAGCAGTACTTC. This gives the protein CASSLTPGGSYEQYF.

The V and J genes are TRBV9 and TRBJ2-6; a weak D match, TRBD2 (5 bases). CDR1 is SGDLS and CDR2 is YYNGEE in the germline V gene. Trimming took 0 bases from V and 0 from J, leaving 10 bases between them. The CDR3 is 17 residues long. The CDR3 here is CASSVATRSSGANVLTF. As DNA, the CDR3 is TGTGCCAGCAGCGTAGCTACTAGGAGCTCTGGGGCCAACGTCCTGACTTTC.

The CDR3 loop is CASSQPSWDSRTDTQYF. The CDR3 bases are TGTGCCAGCAGCCAACCATCCTGGGACTCACGCACAGATACGCAGTATTTT. The chain links TRBV14 to TRBJ2-3, with D maybe TRBD2 (6 bases). V lost 2 bases and J lost 1, with 16 bases in between. There are 17 residues in the CDR3. Germline V gives CDR1 SGHDN, CDR2 FVKESK.

V usage is TRBV9 and J usage is TRBJ2-7, with D possibly TRBD2 on 5 matching bases. The CDR3 runs 15 residues. Between the trimmed V and J ends, which lost 0 bases and 6 bases, there was a span of 16 bases. Per germline, CDR1 SGDLS and CDR2 YYNGEE. Here the CDR3 DNA reads TGTGCCAGCAGCGTAGGAGGAGCCCCCGGGGTCGAGCAGTACTTC. Its translation: CASSVGGAPGVEQYF.

The rearrangement uses TRBV6-6 and TRBJ1-1, with TRBD1 as a possible D gene (5 bases). CDR1 is MNHNY and CDR2 is SVGAGI in the germline V gene (reference sequence). The CDR3 contains 13 residues. The germline V and J ends were trimmed by 5 bases and 2 bases, with 9 bases remaining between them. The CDR3 sequence: CASSPGHNTEAFF. CDR3 DNA sequence: TGTGCCAGCAGTCCAGGACATAACACTGAAGCTTTCTTT.

CDR3 region: CASSQDVTGISYEQYF. The CDR3 nucleotides read TGCGCCAGCAGCCAAGATGTGACGGGTATCTCCTACGAGCAGTACTTC. This rearrangement joins TRBV4-3 to TRBJ2-7, with D unresolved. Germline lookup yields CDR1 LGHNA and CDR2 YSLEER. V lost 0 bases, J lost 0 bases, and 12 bases lay in between. This CDR3 has 16 residues.

This clone has a single count. This chain links TRBV2 with TRBJ1-2, with D hard to call. The germline V gene encodes CDR1 SNHLY and CDR2 FYNNEI. Between the trimmed V and J ends, which lost 3 bases and 0 bases, there was a span of 8 bases. The CDR3 has 14 residues. The CDR3 region has the DNA TGTGCCAGCAGTGAGGACCTTCCTAACTATGGCTACACCTTC. Translation gives CASSEDLPNYGYTF.

The V and J genes are TRBV28 and TRBJ2-6, with TRBD1 matching 9 bases. The CDR3 is 17 amino acids. Germline V gives CDR1 MDHEN, CDR2 SYDVKM. The trim removed 6 bases at V and 0 bases at J, leaving 6 bases unmatched. The CDR3 loop is CASRLGTGSSGANVLTF. CDR3 coding DNA: TGTGCCAGCAGACTGGGGACAGGGAGCTCTGGGGCCAACGTCCTGACTTTC.

This clone was found once. The J gene is TRBJ2-7, the V gene TRBV20-1; D unresolved. The V end lost 7 bases, the J end lost 3 bases, and 7 bases lay between the germline ends. The CDR3 extends over 10 amino acids. Germline CDR1 and CDR2: DFQATT and SNEGSKA (reference sequence). The CDR3 region has the DNA TGCAGTGTGGGGATCTACGAGCAGTACTTC. This gives the protein CSVGIYEQYF.

This chain uses TRBV5-5 with TRBJ2-7; 7 bases align to TRBD1. This CDR3 region has 15 residues. Germline V gives CDR1 SGHKS, CDR2 YYEKEE (reference sequence). V lost 4 bases to trimming and J lost 2 bases; unmatched junction nucleotides: 9. In nucleotides, the CDR3 is TGTGCCAGCAGCCACCCGGACAGGTGGCCCTACGAGCAGTACTTC. Translation gives CASSHPDRWPYEQYF.

The chain joins TRBV9 to TRBJ2-7, with D perhaps matching TRBD2 (5 bases). Per the germline V gene, CDR1 is SGDLS and CDR2 is YYNGEE. CDR3 length: 14 amino acids. Trimming stripped 1 base from V and 3 bases from J, with 11 bases between. The CDR3 region has the DNA TGTGCCAGCAGCGTAAGTGCGGGCGGCTACGAGCAGTACTTC. As protein: CASSVSAGGYEQYF.

This chain links TRBV4-1 with TRBJ2-7, with TRBD2 matching over 7 bases. Germline V gene data show CDR1 as MGHRA and CDR2 as YSYEKL. V was clipped by 0 bases and J by 3 bases; unmatched bases: 8. CDR3 length equals 16 residues. The CDR3 loop reads CASSQDAASGVYEQYF. In nucleotides, the CDR3 is TGCGCCAGCAGCCAAGACGCGGCTAGCGGAGTCTACGAGCAGTACTTC.